Below, one T cell receptor beta chain is given with its context. This sample is drawn from a study of OX40 agonist ivuxolimab in advanced cancers. Study as a whole: Patients with prior anti-PD-1, anti-PD-L1 or anti-CTLA-4 therapy were eligible; 40% to 45% had some.

This CDR3 is 11 amino acids long. The V gene's germline CDR1 is SQVTM and CDR2 ANQGSEA. Trimming cost V 3 bases and J 6 bases, with 5 bases left between them. Some clones are missing from TCRdb's copy, which holds only in-frame ones; the method was immunoSEQ multiplex PCR. The sample has tens of thousands of clones, roughly 92% seen once. The chain is built from TRBV29-1 and TRBJ2-2; D ambiguous. This sequence originates from an adult with an advanced solid tumor such as melanoma, head and neck, liver or kidney cancer. This material consisted of CD4+ or CD8+ T cells sorted from blood, taken in a trial of the OX40 agonist ivuxolimab. As DNA, the CDR3 is TGCAGCGTTGAGGCCGCCGGGGAGCTGTTTTTT. The encoded protein is CSVEAAGELFF.